A selection of T cell receptor beta chains follows, all from one sample in a study of beta chain features in type 1 diabetes. The assay was immunoSEQ multiplex PCR, and TCRdb's table has in-frame clones only and misses some. The sample lists more than 250,000 clones; around 24% were seen once. Material: naive CD4+ T cells from blood. The receptors originated from a woman under 40 with type 1 diabetes. Both conserved end residues are trimmed from each CDR3. The D gene is left open where the match is weak.

V	J	D	CDR3
TRBV4-1	TRBJ2-7	TRBD2	ASSQDFRVGRSGGFYEQY
TRBV21-1	TRBJ2-1	.	ATVKEGLAYNEQF
TRBV5-4	TRBJ2-3	TRBD2	ASSRGLAGGPNTQY
TRBV21-1	TRBJ2-1	.	ASSKRLADPYNEQF
TRBV30	TRBJ2-7	.	AWRTSPYEQY
TRBV10-3	TRBJ1-1	TRBD1	ATIQGPNTEAF
TRBV6-5	TRBJ1-1	TRBD1	ASSYGGGMNTEAF
TRBV7-2	TRBJ2-3	TRBD2	ASSPTSASDTQY
TRBV7-9	TRBJ2-3	.	ASSLATRGGTDTQY
TRBV6-5	TRBJ1-2	.	ASSSDRNYGYT
TRBV4-1	TRBJ2-3	TRBD2	ASSHGWTSGRNTQY
TRBV29-1	TRBJ2-5	.	SVRNSAMPQETQY
TRBV7-2	TRBJ2-5	.	ASSLQGTQY
TRBV30	TRBJ2-1	.	ASSKGGHEQF
TRBV27	TRBJ2-7	TRBD2	ASSSTSGSVYEQY
TRBV4-1	TRBJ2-7	TRBD2	ASSPASGSYEQY
TRBV9	TRBJ1-1	.	ASSVRGTSGTEAF
TRBV4-2	TRBJ1-4	.	ASSQERWQGGEKLF
TRBV29-1	TRBJ1-2	.	SAPRTGQGGGYT
TRBV28	TRBJ1-2	.	ASQGGGRTDYGYT
TRBV4-2	TRBJ2-1	TRBD2	ASSGTGTSGSMSDEQF
TRBV7-6	TRBJ1-2	TRBD1	ASSPGQANYGYT
TRBV9	TRBJ2-5	.	ASSVSVQETQY
TRBV18	TRBJ1-1	.	ASSPPTGRAMNTEAF
TRBV15	TRBJ1-2	TRBD1	ATSSTGAGGYT
TRBV4-1	TRBJ2-7	TRBD1	ASSQGGTGDSYEQY
TRBV6-5	TRBJ2-5	.	ASRPGLQGETQY
TRBV7-3	TRBJ1-1	TRBD1	ASSLTGTGKAF
TRBV6-1	TRBJ1-1	.	ASSGRDWPAREAF
TRBV4-1	TRBJ2-2	.	ASSDIGRGYTGELF
TRBV20-1	TRBJ2-1	.	SARPPLEQF
TRBV30	TRBJ1-2	.	AWSSTGLEGYT
TRBV6-5	TRBJ2-3	.	ASSYSEENTQY
TRBV7-2	TRBJ2-7	TRBD2	ASSQIAGPYEQY
TRBV7-2	TRBJ2-4	TRBD1	ASSPRTGWENIQY
TRBV11-2	TRBJ2-7	.	ASTFGGASYEQY
TRBV7-9	TRBJ2-5	.	ASTPAAAQETQY
TRBV7-3	TRBJ2-3	.	ASSVGSGSDTQY
TRBV18	TRBJ2-7	.	ASSPPSTSDYEQY
TRBV9	TRBJ1-3	.	ASSVGQSSGNTIY
TRBV29-1	TRBJ2-2	.	SVSGGAAGELF
TRBV4-1	TRBJ2-3	.	ASSQNPRDTQY
TRBV5-1	TRBJ2-7	TRBD2	ASSQISGRHYEQY
TRBV15	TRBJ2-3	TRBD2	ATSTRTSGTTSTQY
TRBV29-1	TRBJ2-7	TRBD1	SVARGRHEQY
TRBV6-5	TRBJ2-1	TRBD2	ASSYILAEGNEQF
TRBV30	TRBJ2-3	TRBD2	ASEGAGGPADTQY
TRBV18	TRBJ1-1	TRBD1	ASSRLAGQGSNTEAF
TRBV28	TRBJ1-3	TRBD1	ASSLSSWTGKTIY
TRBV18	TRBJ1-1	TRBD1	ASSLDRAQTEAF
TRBV12-5	TRBJ2-1	TRBD2	ASGLNLGTSGHNEQF
TRBV7-9	TRBJ2-2	.	ASSSPTRAGSGELF
TRBV9	TRBJ2-7	.	ASSVEDRPSCEQY
TRBV14	TRBJ1-1	TRBD1	ASSYFDRGSEAF
TRBV29-1	TRBJ2-1	TRBD2	SVDLGGSSYNEQF
TRBV5-1	TRBJ2-1	TRBD2	ASSYVGAGGPRNEQF
TRBV27	TRBJ2-1	TRBD1	ASTGQNNEQF